Each of the 6 T cell receptor beta chains below was sequenced from the same sample in a study of T cell responses to AZD1222 COVID-19 vaccine. The protocol was immunoSEQ multiplex PCR, while the TCRdb copy is restricted to in-frame clones and leaves out a portion. This table holds some 130,000 clones, approximately 85% found once. The specimen was peripheral blood, collected on day 0 of AZD1222 vaccination. The receptors shown here come from an adult in good health.

V gene TRBV11-2 combines with J gene TRBJ1-2, with no clear D. Germline V gives CDR1 SGHAT, CDR2 FQNNGV. The CDR3 runs to 17 residues. Trimming took off 1 base at V and 5 bases at J, with 20 bases between the two ends. CDR3 nucleotide sequence: TGTGCCAGCAGCTTAGCCGCTCCGGCAGCCATAACTTATGGCTACACCTTC. Its protein product is CASSLAAPAAITYGYTF.

The chain carries TRBV21-1 and TRBJ1-6; the D call in the table, TRBD1, was not verified against the DNA. TRBV21-1 is recorded as a pseudogene. This CDR3 is built from 15 residues. The CDR3 loop is CASSKVRENNSPLHF. CDR3 DNA: TGTGCCAGCAGCAAGGTCAGGGAAAATAATTCACCCCTCCACTTT.

This clone was counted once. The chain combines TRBV6-4 with TRBJ2-5; 8 positions match TRBD2. Per germline, CDR1 MRHNA and CDR2 SNTAGT. The CDR3 sequence is 15 residues long. J was trimmed by 1 base and V by 3 bases; bases with no gene match: 4. The CDR3 spells CASSDSGGSQETQYF. The CDR3 DNA reads TGTGCCAGCAGTGATTCGGGGGGGTCCCAAGAGACCCAGTACTTC.

The V and J genes are TRBV15 and TRBJ2-2, with 7 bases that match TRBD1. Germline lookup yields CDR1 LNHNV and CDR2 YYDKDF (reference sequence). V trimming: 8 bases; J trimming: 7 bases; junction bases outside the gene matches: 1. This CDR3 comprises 11 residues. CDR3 region: CATAGGGELFF. DNA of the CDR3: TGTGCCACCGCAGGGGGCGGGGAGCTGTTTTTT.

J is TRBJ1-1 and V is TRBV30, with D hard to call. The CDR3 sequence is 15 residues long. The germline V gene encodes CDR1 GTSNPN and CDR2 SVGIG (reference sequence). V was shortened by 2 bases and J by 7 bases, with 20 bases between the two germline ends. The CDR3 spells CAWSIATGSFGEAFF. The CDR3 DNA sequence: TGTGCCTGGAGTATTGCCACTGGGAGTTTTGGTGAAGCTTTCTTT.

The chain has TRBV9 and TRBJ2-1, with TRBD2 identical over 7 bases. Trimming took 7 bases from V and 0 from J; bases not matched to a gene: 4. The CDR3 sequence is 14 residues long. Germline V gene sequence: CDR1 SGDLS, CDR2 YYNGEE. Written as DNA, the CDR3 is TGTGCCAGCGGGAGGGAGGGCTCCTACAATGAGCAGTTCTTC. This encodes CASGREGSYNEQFF.